This T cell receptor beta chain emerged from a study of shared clonotypes between healthy human individuals (TCRdb year 2020). Background on the whole study: Three men and two women, aged 18 to 49 years, made up the cohort. Different laboratories and diverse techniques were used to prepare libraries and sequence TCR repertoires, to increase sequencing depth and limit assay-specific biases. For each donor, CD4 naive and CD4 memory were each given three plates, CD8 naive was given two plates, and CD8 memory was given one plate. Between about 0.94 and 8.9 billion PBMCs per donor were obtained by leukapheresis. To estimate repertoire size and how much clonotype sharing occurs between individuals, the study deeply sequenced the blood TCR repertoires of a handful of healthy adults.

Using the deep immunoSEQ assay, multiplex PCR amplified TCR CDR3 regions from genomic DNA. Extracted genomic DNA from each cell subset was distributed evenly across all wells of several immunoSEQ 96-well plates, and each plate was treated as a replicate. For sorted subsets, roughly 200 ng of genomic DNA, equivalent to some 30,000 T cell genomes, went into each replicate PCR. Purified libraries were measured with a Qubit 3.0 fluorometer, size-checked on a Bioanalyzer 2100, and measured again with the KAPA Library Quantification kit. Every immunoSEQ 96-well plate was sequenced on a separate single-read 150-cycle Illumina NextSeq 550 flow cell. The study's processing was this. Because the immunoSEQ output included only junctional sequences and no quality scores, the filtering could not be the same as the filtering used for full-length reads. Sequences were annotated with PyIR, a Python wrapper for IgBLAST v1.9, using IMGT germline references to assign V/J genes and CDR3. Reads were removed for weak V/J assignments (E-value above 1e-6), missing CDR3, stop codons, out-of-frame junctions, or ambiguous translated residues. V3J clonotypes were defined as sequences sharing the same inferred V gene, J gene, and CDR3 amino acid sequence. The percentage overlap between two repertoires was calculated by dividing the number of shared unique clonotypes by the size of the smaller repertoire. Three approaches were used to assess repertoire richness: RTK rarefaction, the Chao1 estimator, and Recon v2.1 estimates of unobserved clonotypes. OLGA was used to compute generation probabilities for all TCRbeta clonotypes that the gDNA method yielded from a handful of donors. Entries here come from immuneACCESS through TCRdb and include only in-frame sequences with V and J called. Some clones fail to appear in such tables; in the studies checked, an unresolved V gene covers under half of the shortfall, and the cause of the remainder is unknown. V, J and clone size reflect that table, while D and trimming were determined from the DNA. The sample table holds under 650,000 clones, of which 96% were seen once. 0.06% of the sample belongs to the ten largest clones.

What the study reported, not specific to this receptor: Sampling was limited to blood, and TCR repertoires in tissue likely differ from TCR repertoires in blood. Compared with non-shared clonotypes, clonotypes shared by all four sorted-subset donors had higher generation probabilities. Across a few donors, approximately 4.9% of naive CD4, approximately 3.6% of naive CD8, 2% to 2.5% of memory CD4, and approximately 0.42% of memory CD8 clonotypes were shared. The genetic and exposure-history diversity represented was limited by the small number of donors. Naive subsets generally had larger estimated clonotype richness than memory subsets. Rarefaction of sorted-subset datasets indicated incomplete sequencing despite the large sequencing depth. Pairwise subsampling led to the expectation that sequencing depth would affect the degree of clonotype sharing among donors.

The donors were healthy, HIV-negative adults who had no recently reported acute infections or vaccinations. All donors were Caucasian adults living in Nashville, Tennessee, USA. CD4+ T cells were enriched through magnetic negative selection, after which naive cells were positively selected on CD45RA and the remaining negative fraction served as the memory subset. After blood collection by leukapheresis, PBMCs were isolated using Ficoll-Histopaque density gradient centrifugation and then cryopreserved in the vapor phase of liquid nitrogen. Analytical flow cytometry was used to check the purity and quantity of every magnetically sorted T cell population. Genomic DNA was isolated from each sorted fraction and quantified by UV absorbance on a Nanodrop 2000c. Points on this clone: Its target antigen remains unknown. No much larger clone exists at a distance of one base, and base qualities are not known.

Counted from cysteine to phenylalanine, this CDR3 has 11 amino acids. The CDR3 DNA has 33 bases and is translated from base 1. As encoded in the germline V gene (reference sequence), CDR1 is SEHNR while CDR2 is FQNEAQ. V lost 8 bases and J lost 0 bases; the stretch between them is 4 bases long. Sequencing was done on a sample of naive CD4+ T cells sorted from blood. The meaning of the sample's cell subset or site label: CD45RA+ positively selected. In this chain, TRBV7-9 is recombined with TRBJ1-2, with the D gene uncertain. The receptor comes from a woman aged 30 to 39 in good health. Here the CDR3 is given as CASGANYGYTF. The DNA sequence is TGTGCCAGCGGGGCTAACTATGGCTACACCTTC.